These T cell receptor beta chains were read from a single sample in a study of shared clonotypes between healthy human individuals. Repertoires were generated with immunoSEQ multiplex PCR, while TCRdb's copy carries only in-frame clones and drops some. The table shows about 2,100,000 clones, with about 92% occurring only once. The specimen sequenced was naive CD8+ T cells from PBMCs. Every receptor here comes from a man younger than 35 in good health. Some clones in this sample may be carry-over from other donors' samples. Each CDR3 is given with its conserved first and last residue. The D gene is left open where the match is weak. Clone sizes are given selectively: once, few, many, or a class where the clone is expanded.

J gene: TRBJ1-5
clone size: .
D gene: TRBD1
V gene: TRBV7-8
CDR3 protein: CASSIPTGRFGNQPQHF
CDR3 DNA: TGTGCCAGCAGCATACCGACAGGGCGGTTTGGCAATCAGCCCCAGCATTTT

J gene: TRBJ2-7
clone size: once
D gene: .
V gene: TRBV28
CDR3 protein: CASRPGTNYEQYF
CDR3 DNA: TGTGCCAGCAGGCCGGGAACGAACTACGAGCAGTACTTC

J gene: TRBJ2-3
clone size: once
D gene: TRBD1
V gene: TRBV7-9
CDR3 protein: CASSTRGIADTQYF
CDR3 DNA: TGTGCCAGCAGCACCAGGGGGATCGCAGATACGCAGTATTTT

J gene: TRBJ2-3
clone size: .
D gene: .
V gene: TRBV11-2
CDR3 protein: CASSLLGGRSPTDTQYF
CDR3 DNA: TGTGCCAGCAGCTTACTTGGGGGGCGCTCACCCACAGATACGCAGTATTTT

J gene: TRBJ1-4
clone size: once
D gene: TRBD1
V gene: TRBV4-3
CDR3 protein: CASSQGRTGGEKLFF
CDR3 DNA: TGCGCCAGCAGCCAAGGGCGGACAGGGGGTGAAAAACTGTTTTTT

J gene: TRBJ1-1
clone size: .
D gene: .
V gene: TRBV5-4
CDR3 protein: CASLFDSLGAPRNTEAFF
CDR3 DNA: TGTGCCAGCCTTTTCGACTCATTGGGGGCGCCAAGGAACACTGAAGCTTTCTTT

J gene: TRBJ2-7
clone size: once
D gene: .
V gene: TRBV9
CDR3 protein: CASSVEASRTYEQYF
CDR3 DNA: TGTGCCAGCAGCGTAGAGGCTAGCAGGACCTACGAGCAGTACTTC

J gene: TRBJ2-2
clone size: .
D gene: .
V gene: TRBV7-9
CDR3 protein: CASSLRLGQSNTGELFF
CDR3 DNA: TGTGCCAGCAGCTTAAGATTAGGGCAGTCTAACACCGGGGAGCTGTTTTTT

J gene: TRBJ2-1
clone size: .
D gene: TRBD2
V gene: TRBV7-9
CDR3 protein: CASRDESSGSLNEQFF
CDR3 DNA: TGTGCCAGCAGGGATGAGTCAAGCGGGAGTTTGAATGAGCAGTTCTTC

J gene: TRBJ2-7
clone size: once
D gene: TRBD1
V gene: TRBV2
CDR3 protein: CASSERTGGTYEQYF
CDR3 DNA: TGTGCCAGCAGTGAACGTACAGGGGGGACCTACGAGCAGTACTTC

J gene: TRBJ2-7
clone size: once
D gene: TRBD1
V gene: TRBV30
CDR3 protein: CAWRLPGQPYEQYF
CDR3 DNA: TGTGCCTGGAGGCTTCCGGGACAGCCCTACGAGCAGTACTTC

J gene: TRBJ2-7
clone size: .
D gene: .
V gene: TRBV5-1
CDR3 protein: CASSLARSADSYEQYF
CDR3 DNA: TGCGCCAGCAGCTTGGCTAGGAGCGCCGATTCCTACGAGCAGTACTTC

J gene: TRBJ2-5
clone size: .
D gene: TRBD1
V gene: TRBV28
CDR3 protein: CASSQEGQGVQETQYF
CDR3 DNA: TGTGCCAGCAGCCAAGAGGGACAGGGGGTCCAAGAGACCCAGTACTTC

J gene: TRBJ2-7
clone size: .
D gene: TRBD2
V gene: TRBV27
CDR3 protein: CASRGPLAGAHYEQYF
CDR3 DNA: TGTGCCAGCAGGGGGCCACTAGCGGGGGCACACTACGAGCAGTACTTC